Listed below are T cell receptor beta chains from one sample, sequenced in a study of regulatory T cells in long-lasting Graves disease. Each CDR3 protein gets one entry after TCRdb re-called the multiplex PCR reads with MiXCR. The repertoire holds roughly 700,000 distinct CDR3 sequences, with 25% to 35% as singletons. The sequences come from peripheral blood mononuclear cells (PBMCs), collected when the disease was refractory, from a patient treated with antithyroid drugs. The receptors here all came from a female donor with Graves disease. CDR3s include the opening cysteine and the closing phenylalanine or tryptophan.

j_gene	v_gene	CDR3aa
TRBJ2-5	TRBV5-1	CASSLGTSGSLTWETQYF
TRBJ2-5	TRBV7-3	CASSPIAGQLETQYF
TRBJ1-1	TRBV28	CASSLSYQAVEAFF
TRBJ2-7	TRBV6-5	CASSYAGIPYEQYF
TRBJ1-2	TRBV5-1	CASSLAQGVDSDYGYTF
TRBJ2-5	TRBV7-2	CASSLGVMETQYF
TRBJ2-5	TRBV20-1	CSASKGETQYF
TRBJ1-2	TRBV29-1	CSVVGRLRDGYTF
TRBJ2-1	TRBV20-1	CSAFAPSYNEQFF
TRBJ1-5	TRBV6-9	CASSYGGASNQPQHF
TRBJ2-7	TRBV20-1	CSAKDRTHYEQYF
TRBJ2-7	TRBV20-1	CSATGTGVGEQYF
TRBJ2-2	TRBV2	CAAEGRDTGELFF
TRBJ2-2	TRBV7-3	CASSPDLAGGTTGELFF